Following are 25 T cell receptor beta chains from one sample sequenced in a study of cytomegalovirus exposure and HLA in healthy donors. Only in-frame clones appear in the TCRdb table, and some are missing; sequencing was by immunoSEQ multiplex PCR. The repertoire holds around 160,000 clones, with more than 70% as singletons. Sample: PBMCs. The receptor set was obtained from a man aged 25 to 45 in good health and CMV-seropositive.

The V and J genes are TRBV7-6 and TRBJ2-1; D not certain. The CDR3 length is 12 residues. The V gene's germline CDR1 is SGHVS and CDR2 FNYEAQ. V was shortened by 5 bases and J by 6 bases, with 8 bases between the two germline ends. Here the CDR3 DNA reads TGTGCCAGCAGCCATGTCCCCAATGAGCAGTTCTTC. Translation: CASSHVPNEQFF.

Here the CDR3 reads CASSLNPSGSYNEQFF. The CDR3 DNA is TGCGCCAGCAGCTTGAACCCTAGCGGGAGCTACAATGAGCAGTTCTTC. The chain employs TRBV5-1 and TRBJ2-1; TRBD2 matches 10 bases. This CDR3 spans 16 amino acids. After removal of 1 base from V and 3 bases from J, the junction contained 4 bases not matched to a gene. Germline V gene lookup returns CDR1 SGHRS and CDR2 YFSETQ.

The DNA of the CDR3 is TGTGCCAGCAGTTTAGTGGGGGGGCTCTACAATGAGCAGTTCTTC. Its translation: CASSLVGGLYNEQFF. V gene TRBV28 combines with J gene TRBJ2-1; the D gene is possibly TRBD2 (7 bases). Per the germline V gene, CDR1 is MDHEN and CDR2 is SYDVKM. The CDR3 length is 15 residues. V lost 2 bases and J lost 3, with 11 bases in between.

The V gene is TRBV7-3, the J gene TRBJ2-7; 8 bases align to TRBD2. From germline, CDR1 is SGHTA and CDR2 FQGTGA. The V segment lost 0 bases and the J segment 0 bases; nucleotides outside the gene matches: 7. The CDR3 loop spans 17 amino acids. The CDR3 spells CASSLTIVAGTSYEQYF. The CDR3 DNA reads as TGTGCCAGCAGCTTAACAATAGTAGCGGGAACCTCCTACGAGCAGTACTTC.

The genes are TRBV28 and TRBJ2-3, with 11 nucleotides matching TRBD2. The junction had 2 bases not matched to a gene; V was cut back by 3 bases and J by 3 bases. The CDR3 is made up of 15 amino acids. CDR1 and CDR2 from the germline V gene are MDHEN and SYDVKM. CDR3 sequence: CASSFSGRDTDTQYF. DNA of the CDR3: TGTGCCAGCAGTTTTAGCGGGAGGGATACAGATACGCAGTATTTT.

This chain uses TRBV5-6 with TRBJ1-4, with 7 bases fitting TRBD1. Germline V CDR1 and CDR2: SGHDT, YYEEEE. The CDR3 consists of 14 residues. The V segment lost 3 bases and the J segment 8 bases; nucleotides outside the gene matches: 7. The CDR3 coding sequence is TGTGCCAGCAGCTCACAGGGGATCGGGGAAAAACTGTTTTTT. This translates into CASSSQGIGEKLFF.

The chain employs TRBV6-1 and TRBJ2-2; unclear D gene. The CDR3 length is 15 residues. The germline V gene encodes CDR1 MNHNS and CDR2 SASEGT. With 2 bases removed from V and 0 bases from J, the gap between germline ends came to 7 bases. The CDR3 DNA follows: TGTGCCAGCAGTGAACTGAGAGCGAACACCGGGGAGCTGTTTTTT. The encoded protein is CASSELRANTGELFF.

This chain connects TRBV5-6 to TRBJ1-2; 7 nucleotides match TRBD1. V trimming: 4 bases; J trimming: 3 bases; junction bases outside the gene matches: 6. This CDR3 has 14 residues. Germline V gene lookup returns CDR1 SGHDT and CDR2 YYEEEE. The CDR3 DNA reads as TGTGCCAGCAGCACTCGACAGGGCTACTATGGCTACACCTTC. Protein sequence: CASSTRQGYYGYTF.

The CDR3 region has the DNA TGTGCCAGCAGAACAGGGGGCGAGAGAAACTATGGCTACACCTTC. Translated, it gives CASRTGGERNYGYTF. This chain connects TRBV28 to TRBJ1-2; 9 bases line up with TRBD1. CDR1 is MDHEN, CDR2 SYDVKM, per germline. V shed 6 bases and J 2 bases; nucleotides not matched to a gene: 7. This CDR3 is built from 15 residues.

V gene TRBV14 combines with J gene TRBJ1-2, with D perhaps matching TRBD1 (5 bases). Between the trimmed V and J ends, which lost 0 bases and 4 bases, there was a span of 12 bases. Germline V gives CDR1 SGHDN, CDR2 FVKESK. This CDR3 has 15 amino acids. The DNA of the CDR3 is TGTGCCAGCAGCCAAGATCTGGGGCAACTCTATGGCTACACCTTC. It yields the protein CASSQDLGQLYGYTF.

J is TRBJ1-3 and V is TRBV2; 11 nucleotides agree with TRBD1. CDR1 SNHLY and CDR2 FYNNEI come from the germline V gene. V lost 6 bases and J lost 0; bases outside the gene matches: 7. The CDR3 covers 17 residues. This chain's CDR3 is CASSGTGGAYSGNTIYF. In nucleotides, the CDR3 is TGTGCCAGCAGCGGGACAGGGGGAGCCTACTCTGGAAACACCATATATTTT.

This chain uses TRBV4-3 with TRBJ1-1, with TRBD1 as a possible D gene (5 bases). The CDR3 spans 14 residues. Between the trimmed V and J ends, which lost 0 bases and 4 bases, there was a span of 9 bases. Germline CDR1 reads LGHNA; CDR2 reads YSLEER. In DNA, the CDR3 is TGCGCCAGCAGCCAAGAAACCAGGGTCACTGAAGCTTTCTTT. Protein product: CASSQETRVTEAFF.

This clone appeared a single time. This chain joins TRBV6-7 and TRBJ2-7; 9 bases are a match to TRBD1. TRBV6-7 is placed among ORFs of uncertain function. V lost 7 bases and J lost 3; bases outside the gene matches: 10. The CDR3 is 15 amino acids. In DNA form, the CDR3 reads TGTGCCAGCATCGGAGAGGACAGGGGTCTCTACGAGCAGTACTTC. Translation gives CASIGEDRGLYEQYF.

This clone was seen a handful of times. This chain links TRBV10-3 with TRBJ2-1, with 7 bases matching TRBD2. This CDR3 contains 13 residues. Trimming took 10 bases from V and 5 from J; bases not matched to a gene: 8. CDR1 ENHRY and CDR2 SYGVKD come from the germline V gene. The CDR3 sequence is CATAGEGDNEQFF. CDR3 in DNA: TGTGCCACCGCCGGGGAGGGTGACAATGAGCAGTTCTTC.

The chain combines TRBV7-8 with TRBJ1-4; no clear D gene. CDR3 length: 15 residues. CDR1 is SGHVS and CDR2 is FQNEAQ in the germline V gene. With 4 bases removed from V and 7 bases from J, the gap between germline ends came to 16 bases. CDR3 loop: CASSSRVLSGEKLFF. CDR3 in DNA: TGTGCCAGCAGCTCACGGGTCCTATCGGGTGAAAAACTGTTTTTT.

The sample holds a few counts of this clone. The V call is TRBV4-3, the J call TRBJ2-7, with 9 nucleotides matching TRBD2. V was pared by 0 bases and J by 0 bases, with 15 bases of the junction left unmatched. The CDR3 extends over 20 amino acids. Germline V gene data show CDR1 as LGHNA and CDR2 as YSLEER. The chain's CDR3 is CASSQDQGRVAGDYSYEQYF. For the CDR3, the DNA is TGCGCCAGCAGCCAAGATCAGGGCCGGGTAGCGGGGGATTACTCCTACGAGCAGTACTTC.

The chain links TRBV6-7 to TRBJ1-3; D is undetermined. TRBV6-7 has ORF status, its function being uncertain. Trimming stripped 0 bases from V and 3 bases from J, with 9 bases between. This CDR3 has 15 amino acids. The DNA for the CDR3 is TGTGCCAGCAGTTACTCGAGAGCGTATGGAAACACCATATATTTT. This encodes CASSYSRAYGNTIYF.

V is TRBV6-5 and J is TRBJ2-5, with a tentative D call TRBD1 (5 bases). V was pared by 7 bases and J by 2 bases, with 17 bases between. Germline lookup yields CDR1 MNHEY and CDR2 SVGAGI. The CDR3 is 15 residues long. The CDR3 DNA reads as TGTGCCAGCACCCACGGGCAGGGCCAGCAAGAGACCCAGTACTTC. The encoded protein is CASTHGQGQQETQYF.

This chain joins TRBV18 and TRBJ1-4, with 7 bases matching TRBD1. V gave up 5 bases and J gave up 4 bases; unmatched junction bases: 10. CDR3 length equals 16 residues. The germline CDR1 and CDR2 sequences are KGHSH and LQKENI. DNA of the CDR3: TGTGCCAGCTCAGCGAGCATGGACAGGCTTAATGAAAAACTGTTTTTT. It translates to CASSASMDRLNEKLFF.

This clone was found once. The gene calls are TRBV2 and TRBJ2-5; D is undetermined. This CDR3 has 13 amino acids. CDR1 and CDR2 (germline): SNHLY, FYNNEI. Trimming left V 1 base short and J 5 bases short, with 8 bases between. CDR3 nucleotide sequence: TGTGCCAGCAGTGAAGAGCCAAAGGAGACCCAGTACTTC. Its protein is CASSEEPKETQYF.

CDR3: CASSLGGGQGNYGYTF. The CDR3 DNA is TGTGCCAGTAGTCTTGGAGGCGGACAGGGAAACTATGGCTACACCTTC. This chain connects TRBV19 to TRBJ1-2; 8 positions match TRBD1. There are 16 residues in the CDR3. J gave up 2 bases and V 5 bases, and 10 bases lay outside the gene matches. The germline V gene has CDR1 LNHDA and CDR2 SQIVND (reference sequence). Complete variable domain (other parts from reference TRBV19 and TRBJ1-2): DGGITQSPKYLFRKEGQNVTLSCEQNLNHDAMYWYRQDPGQGLRLIYYSQIVNDFQKGDIAEGYSVSREKKESFPLTVTSAQKNPTAFYLCASSLGGGQGNYGYTFGSGTRLTVV.

The J gene is TRBJ1-3, the V gene TRBV7-6, with 7 bases lining up with TRBD1. Trimming cost V 3 bases and J 3 bases; bases outside gene matches: 14. CDR1 and CDR2 (germline): SGHVS, FNYEAQ. The CDR3 contains 18 residues. The CDR3 DNA follows: TGTGCCAGCAGCTTCTCAAGTGCCGGGACAGTAAATGGAAACACCATATATTTT. This encodes CASSFSSAGTVNGNTIYF.

The chain is built from TRBV9 and TRBJ2-2, with a weak D call TRBD1 (6 bases). The CDR3 runs 16 residues. Germline CDR1 reads SGDLS; CDR2 reads YYNGEE. Deletions cut 4 bases from V and 3 bases from J, with 16 bases between. The DNA for the CDR3 is TGTGCCAGCAGCCCCCAGGGGTCCGGGTACACCGGGGAGCTGTTTTTT. This encodes CASSPQGSGYTGELFF.

V usage is TRBV6-6 and J usage is TRBJ2-7; perhaps TRBD1 as D (6 bases). The CDR3 has 16 amino acids. Germline V gene lookup returns CDR1 MNHNY and CDR2 SVGAGI (reference sequence). The germline V and J ends were trimmed by 5 bases and 6 bases, with 23 bases remaining between them. The chain's CDR3 is CASSARPQGNEGEQYF. The DNA for the CDR3 is TGTGCCAGCAGTGCTCGGCCTCAGGGGAATGAGGGCGAGCAGTACTTC.

Only one count was recorded for this clone. The rearrangement uses TRBV7-8 and TRBJ2-1, with TRBD1 matching over 9 bases. V shed 8 bases, J shed 5 bases, and the junction held 7 bases outside the gene matches. This CDR3 contains 14 residues. Per the germline V gene, CDR1 is SGHVS and CDR2 is FQNEAQ. As DNA, the CDR3 is TGTGCCAGCGGCGGGACAGGGAACCACAATGAGCAGTTCTTC. This encodes CASGGTGNHNEQFF.